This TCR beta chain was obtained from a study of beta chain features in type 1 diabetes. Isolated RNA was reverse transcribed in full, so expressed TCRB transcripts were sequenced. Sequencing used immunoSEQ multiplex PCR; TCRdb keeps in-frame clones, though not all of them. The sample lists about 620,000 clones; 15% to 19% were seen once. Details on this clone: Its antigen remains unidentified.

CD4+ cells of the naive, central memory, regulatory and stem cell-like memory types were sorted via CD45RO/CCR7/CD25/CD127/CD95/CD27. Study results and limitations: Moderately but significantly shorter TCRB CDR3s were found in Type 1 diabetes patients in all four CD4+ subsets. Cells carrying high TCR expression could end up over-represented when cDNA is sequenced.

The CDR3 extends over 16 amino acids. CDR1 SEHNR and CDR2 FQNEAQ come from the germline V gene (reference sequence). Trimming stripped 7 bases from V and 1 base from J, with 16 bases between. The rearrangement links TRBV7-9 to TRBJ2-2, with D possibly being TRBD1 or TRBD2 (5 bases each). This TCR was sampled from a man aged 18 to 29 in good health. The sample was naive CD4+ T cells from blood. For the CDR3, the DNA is TGTGCCAGCAAAACCAGGGAGAGGGGGAACACCGGGGAGCTGTTTTTT. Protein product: CASKTRERGNTGELFF.